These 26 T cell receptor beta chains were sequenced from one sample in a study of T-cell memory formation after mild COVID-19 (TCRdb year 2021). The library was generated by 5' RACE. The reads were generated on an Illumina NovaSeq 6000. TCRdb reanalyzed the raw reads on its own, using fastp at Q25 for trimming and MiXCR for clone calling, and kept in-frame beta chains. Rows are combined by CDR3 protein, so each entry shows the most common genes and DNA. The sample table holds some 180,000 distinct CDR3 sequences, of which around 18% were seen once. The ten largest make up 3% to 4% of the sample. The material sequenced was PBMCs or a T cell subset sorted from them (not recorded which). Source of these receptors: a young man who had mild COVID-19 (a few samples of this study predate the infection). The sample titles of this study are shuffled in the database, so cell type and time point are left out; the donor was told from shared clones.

CDR3: CASSSVAGSSPLHF. CDR3 nucleotides: TGTGCCAGCAGCTCCGTGGCAGGGAGTTCACCCCTCCACTTT. V gene TRBV7-3 combines with J gene TRBJ1-6; D perhaps matches TRBD1 (5 bases). This CDR3 spans 14 amino acids. Germline CDR1 and CDR2: SGHTA and FQGTGA. V gave up 4 bases and J gave up 9 bases, with 13 bases separating them.

As DNA, the CDR3 is TGCGCCAGCGCCCCCTGGAATAATGAAAAACTGTTTTTT. As protein: CASAPWNNEKLFF. The J gene is TRBJ1-4, the V gene TRBV4-3; D gene uncertain. The CDR3 has 13 residues. V lost 8 bases to trimming and J lost 4 bases, with 11 bases between them. The germline gives CDR1 LGHNA, CDR2 YSLEER.

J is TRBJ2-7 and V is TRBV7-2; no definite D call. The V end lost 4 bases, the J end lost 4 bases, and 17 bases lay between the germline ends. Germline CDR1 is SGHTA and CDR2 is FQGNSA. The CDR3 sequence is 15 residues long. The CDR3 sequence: CASSSGGASSYEQYF. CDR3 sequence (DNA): TGTGCCAGCAGCTCGGGTGGCGCGAGTAGTTACGAGCAGTACTTC. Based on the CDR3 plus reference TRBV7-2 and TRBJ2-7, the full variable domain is GAGVSQSPSNKVTEKGKDVELRCDPISGHTALYWYRQSLGQGLEFLIYFQGNSAPDKSGLPSDRFSAERTGGSVSTLTIQRTQQEDSAVYLCASSSGGASSYEQYFGPGTRLTVT.

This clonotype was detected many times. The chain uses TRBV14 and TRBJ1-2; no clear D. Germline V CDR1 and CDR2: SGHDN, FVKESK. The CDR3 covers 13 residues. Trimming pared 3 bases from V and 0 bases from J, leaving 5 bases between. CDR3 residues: CASSQGANYGYTF. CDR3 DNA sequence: TGTGCCAGCAGCCAGGGAGCTAACTATGGCTACACCTTC.

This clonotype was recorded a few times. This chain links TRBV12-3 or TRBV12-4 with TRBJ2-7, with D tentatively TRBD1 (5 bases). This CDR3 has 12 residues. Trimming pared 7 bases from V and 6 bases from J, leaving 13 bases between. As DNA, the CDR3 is TGTGCCAGCAAACAGGCTTCCCCCGAGCAGTACTTC. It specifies CASKQASPEQYF.

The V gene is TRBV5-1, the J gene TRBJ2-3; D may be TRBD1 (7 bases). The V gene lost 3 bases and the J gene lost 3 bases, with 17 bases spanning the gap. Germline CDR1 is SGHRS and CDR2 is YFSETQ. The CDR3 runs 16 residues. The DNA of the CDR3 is TGCGCCAGCAGCTCGATCTCAGGGGGGATAACAGATACGCAGTATTTT. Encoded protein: CASSSISGGITDTQYF. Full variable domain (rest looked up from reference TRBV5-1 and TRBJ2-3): KAGVTQTPRYLIKTRGQQVTLSCSPISGHRSVSWYQQTPGQGLQFLFEYFSETQRNKGNFPGRFSGRQFSNSRSEMNVSTLELGDSALYLCASSSISGGITDTQYFGPGTRLTVL.

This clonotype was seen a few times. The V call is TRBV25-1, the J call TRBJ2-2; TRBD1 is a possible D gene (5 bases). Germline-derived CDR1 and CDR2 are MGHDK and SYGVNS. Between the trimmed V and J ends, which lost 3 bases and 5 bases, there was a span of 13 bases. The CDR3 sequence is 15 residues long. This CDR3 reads CASSDPRVSTGELFF. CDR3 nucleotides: TGTGCCAGCAGTGATCCCAGGGTGTCGACCGGGGAGCTGTTTTTT. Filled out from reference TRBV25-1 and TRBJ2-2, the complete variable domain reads EADIYQTPRYLVIGTGKKITLECSQTMGHDKMYWYQQDPGMELHLIHYSYGVNSTEKGDLSSESTVSRIRTEHFPLTLESARPSHTSQYLCASSDPRVSTGELFFGEGSRLTVL.

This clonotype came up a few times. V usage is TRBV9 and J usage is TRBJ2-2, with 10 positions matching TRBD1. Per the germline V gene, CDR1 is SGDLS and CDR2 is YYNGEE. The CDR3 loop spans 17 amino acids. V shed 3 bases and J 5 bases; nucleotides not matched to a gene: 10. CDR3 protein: CASSANEGQGMTGELFF. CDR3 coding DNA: TGTGCCAGCAGCGCGAATGAGGGACAGGGGATGACCGGGGAGCTGTTTTTT.

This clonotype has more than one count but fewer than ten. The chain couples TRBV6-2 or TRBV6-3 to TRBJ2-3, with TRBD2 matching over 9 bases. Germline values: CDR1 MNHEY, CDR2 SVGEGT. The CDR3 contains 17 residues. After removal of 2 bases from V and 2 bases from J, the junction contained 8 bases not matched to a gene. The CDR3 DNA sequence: TGTGCCAGCAGTTACGTGGGCGGGGGGGCAAACACAGATACGCAGTATTTT. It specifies CASSYVGGGANTDTQYF.

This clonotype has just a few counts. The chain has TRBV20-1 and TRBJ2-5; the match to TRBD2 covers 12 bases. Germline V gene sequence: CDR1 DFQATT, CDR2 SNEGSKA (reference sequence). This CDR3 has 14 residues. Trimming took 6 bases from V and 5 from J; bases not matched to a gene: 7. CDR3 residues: CSAWTSGDQETQYF. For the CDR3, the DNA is TGCAGTGCCTGGACTAGCGGGGATCAGGAGACCCAGTACTTC.

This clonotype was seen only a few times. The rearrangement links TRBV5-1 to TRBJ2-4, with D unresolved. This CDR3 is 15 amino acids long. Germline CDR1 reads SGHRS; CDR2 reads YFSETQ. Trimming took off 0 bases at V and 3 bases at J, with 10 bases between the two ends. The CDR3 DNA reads TGCGCCAGCAGCTTGGGGGCCCTGGGCAAAAACATTCAGTACTTC. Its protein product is CASSLGALGKNIQYF.

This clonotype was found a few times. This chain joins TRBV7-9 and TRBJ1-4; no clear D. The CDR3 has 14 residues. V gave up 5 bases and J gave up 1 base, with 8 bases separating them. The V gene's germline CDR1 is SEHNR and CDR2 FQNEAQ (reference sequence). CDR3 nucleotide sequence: TGTGCCAGCAGCCCCGGCCAAACTAATGAAAAACTGTTTTTT. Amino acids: CASSPGQTNEKLFF.

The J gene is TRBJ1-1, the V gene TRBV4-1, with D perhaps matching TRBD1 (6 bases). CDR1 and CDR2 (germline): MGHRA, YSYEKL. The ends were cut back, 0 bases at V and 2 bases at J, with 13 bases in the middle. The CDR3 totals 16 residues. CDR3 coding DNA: TGCGCCAGCAGCCAAGATCCCGGGACAACTAACACTGAAGCTTTCTTT. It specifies CASSQDPGTTNTEAFF.

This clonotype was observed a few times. The chain's CDR3 is CASTLGEARTDTQYF. DNA for the CDR3: TGTGCCAGTACTCTCGGGGAAGCGAGGACAGATACGCAGTATTTT. The gene calls are TRBV19 and TRBJ2-3, with a tentative D call TRBD2 (5 bases). Per germline, CDR1 LNHDA and CDR2 SQIVND (reference sequence). Trimming left V 7 bases short and J 3 bases short, with 17 bases between. This CDR3 has 15 amino acids.

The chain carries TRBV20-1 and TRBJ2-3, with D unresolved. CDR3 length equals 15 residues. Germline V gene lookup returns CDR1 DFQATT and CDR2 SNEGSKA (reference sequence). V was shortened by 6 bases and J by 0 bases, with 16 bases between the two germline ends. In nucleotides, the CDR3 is TGCAGTGCCCCAAAACTATCTACTAGCACAGATACGCAGTATTTT. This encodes CSAPKLSTSTDTQYF.

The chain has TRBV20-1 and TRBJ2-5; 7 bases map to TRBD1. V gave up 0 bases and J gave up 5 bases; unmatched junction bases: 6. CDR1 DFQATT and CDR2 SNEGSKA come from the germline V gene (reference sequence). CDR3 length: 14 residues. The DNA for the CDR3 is TGCAGTGCTAGAGAAACAGGGGTGTGGGAGACCCAGTACTTC. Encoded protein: CSARETGVWETQYF.

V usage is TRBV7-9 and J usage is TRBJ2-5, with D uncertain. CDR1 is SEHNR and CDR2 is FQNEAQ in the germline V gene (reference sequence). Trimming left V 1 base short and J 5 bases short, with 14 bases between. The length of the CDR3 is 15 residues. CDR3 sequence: CASSLGEVVKETQYF. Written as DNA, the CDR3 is TGTGCCAGCAGCTTAGGAGAGGTCGTCAAGGAGACCCAGTACTTC.

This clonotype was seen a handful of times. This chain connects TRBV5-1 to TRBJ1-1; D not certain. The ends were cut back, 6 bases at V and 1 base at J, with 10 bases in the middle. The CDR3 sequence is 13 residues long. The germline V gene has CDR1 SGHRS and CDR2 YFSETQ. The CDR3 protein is CASKRQKNTEAFF. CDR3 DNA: TGCGCCAGCAAACGGCAGAAGAACACTGAAGCTTTCTTT.

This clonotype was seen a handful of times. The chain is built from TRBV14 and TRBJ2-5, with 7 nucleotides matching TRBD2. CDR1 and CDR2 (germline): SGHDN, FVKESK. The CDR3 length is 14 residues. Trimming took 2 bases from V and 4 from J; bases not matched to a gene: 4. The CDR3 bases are TGTGCCAGCAGCCAAAACTCGGGAGGAGAGACCCAGTACTTC. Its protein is CASSQNSGGETQYF. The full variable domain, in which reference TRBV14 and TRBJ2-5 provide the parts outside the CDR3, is EAGVTQFPSHSVIEKGQTVTLRCDPISGHDNLYWYRRVMGKEIKFLLHFVKESKQDESGMPNNRFLAERTGGTYSTLKVQPAELEDSGVYFCASSQNSGGETQYFGPGTRLLVL.

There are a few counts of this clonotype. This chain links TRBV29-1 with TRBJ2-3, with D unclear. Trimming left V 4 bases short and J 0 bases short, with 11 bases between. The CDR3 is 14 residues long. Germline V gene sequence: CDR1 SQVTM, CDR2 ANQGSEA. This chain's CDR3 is CSVATASSTDTQYF. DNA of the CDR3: TGCAGCGTTGCGACTGCTAGTAGCACAGATACGCAGTATTTT.

The CDR3 coding sequence is TGCGCCAGCAACGCCGGACAGGCCACAGATACGCAGTATTTT. It yields the protein CASNAGQATDTQYF. V usage is TRBV10-1 and J usage is TRBJ2-3; 7 bases match TRBD1. The CDR3 is 14 amino acids. V shed 7 bases and J 2 bases; nucleotides not matched to a gene: 6. CDR1 WNHNN and CDR2 SYGVQD come from the germline V gene (reference sequence).

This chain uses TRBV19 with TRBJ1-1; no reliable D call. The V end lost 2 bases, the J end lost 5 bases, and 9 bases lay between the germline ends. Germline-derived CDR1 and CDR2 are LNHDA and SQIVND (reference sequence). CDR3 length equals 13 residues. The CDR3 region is CASSIIGETEAFF. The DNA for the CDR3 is TGTGCCAGTAGTATAATCGGGGAAACTGAAGCTTTCTTT.

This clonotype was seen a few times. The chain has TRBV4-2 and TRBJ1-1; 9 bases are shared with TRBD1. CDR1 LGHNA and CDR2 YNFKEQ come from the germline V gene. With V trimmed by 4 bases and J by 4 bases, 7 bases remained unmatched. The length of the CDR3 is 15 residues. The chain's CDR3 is CASSLIQGAGTEAFF. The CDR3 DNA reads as TGTGCCAGCAGCCTTATACAGGGGGCCGGCACTGAAGCTTTCTTT.

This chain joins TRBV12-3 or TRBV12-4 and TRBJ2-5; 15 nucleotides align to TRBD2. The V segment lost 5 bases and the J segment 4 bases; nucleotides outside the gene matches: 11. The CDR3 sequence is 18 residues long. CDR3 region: CASSPKRTSGGAGETQYF. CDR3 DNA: TGTGCCAGCAGTCCAAAACGGACTAGCGGGGGGGCGGGAGAGACCCAGTACTTC.

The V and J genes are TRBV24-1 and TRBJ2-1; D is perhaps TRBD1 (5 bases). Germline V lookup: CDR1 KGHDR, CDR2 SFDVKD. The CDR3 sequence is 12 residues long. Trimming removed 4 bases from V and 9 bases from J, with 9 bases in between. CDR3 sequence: CATSESGFEQFF. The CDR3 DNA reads TGTGCCACCAGTGAGTCAGGGTTTGAGCAGTTCTTC.

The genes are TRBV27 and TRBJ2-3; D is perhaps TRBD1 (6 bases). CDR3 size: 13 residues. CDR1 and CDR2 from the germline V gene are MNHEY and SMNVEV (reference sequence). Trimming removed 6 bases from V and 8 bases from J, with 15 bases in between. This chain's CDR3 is CASRIVGAATQYF. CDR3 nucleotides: TGTGCCAGCAGGATAGTGGGGGCCGCTACGCAGTATTTT.